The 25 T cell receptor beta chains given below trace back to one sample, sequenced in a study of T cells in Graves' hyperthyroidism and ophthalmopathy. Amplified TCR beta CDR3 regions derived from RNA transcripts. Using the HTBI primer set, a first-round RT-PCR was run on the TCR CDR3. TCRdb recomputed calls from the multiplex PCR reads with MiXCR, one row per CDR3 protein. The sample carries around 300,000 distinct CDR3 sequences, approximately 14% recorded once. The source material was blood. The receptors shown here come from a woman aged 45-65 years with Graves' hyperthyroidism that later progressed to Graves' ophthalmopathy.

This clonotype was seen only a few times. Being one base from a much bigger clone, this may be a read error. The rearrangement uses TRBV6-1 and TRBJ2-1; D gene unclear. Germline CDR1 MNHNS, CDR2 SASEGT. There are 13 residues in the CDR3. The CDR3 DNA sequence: TGTGCTGGGAACCACTCGAGTAGCAATGAGCAGTTCTTC. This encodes CAGNHSSSNEQFF.

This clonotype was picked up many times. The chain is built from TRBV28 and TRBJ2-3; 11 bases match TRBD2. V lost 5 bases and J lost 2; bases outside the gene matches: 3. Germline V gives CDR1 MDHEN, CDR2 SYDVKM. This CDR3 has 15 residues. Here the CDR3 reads CASSDSGRATDTQYF. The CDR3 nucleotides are TGTGCCAGCAGTGATAGCGGGAGGGCCACAGATACGCAGTATTTT.

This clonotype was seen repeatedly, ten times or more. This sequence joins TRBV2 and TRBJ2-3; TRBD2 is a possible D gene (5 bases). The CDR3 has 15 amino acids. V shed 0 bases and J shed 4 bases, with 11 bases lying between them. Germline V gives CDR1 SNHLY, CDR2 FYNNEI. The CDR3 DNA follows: TGTGCCAGCAGTGAAGCGGGAGCGAGTGCAGATACGCAGTATTTT. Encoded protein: CASSEAGASADTQYF.

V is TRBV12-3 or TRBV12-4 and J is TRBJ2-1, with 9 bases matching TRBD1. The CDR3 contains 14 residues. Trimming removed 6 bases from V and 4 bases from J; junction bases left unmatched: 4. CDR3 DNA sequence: TGTGCCAGCAGCCGGACAGGGGATTACAATGAGCAGTTCTTC. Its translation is CASSRTGDYNEQFF.

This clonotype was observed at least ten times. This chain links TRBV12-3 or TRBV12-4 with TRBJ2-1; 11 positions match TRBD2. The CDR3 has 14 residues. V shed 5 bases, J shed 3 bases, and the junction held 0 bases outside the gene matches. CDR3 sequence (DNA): TGTGCCAGCAGTGGACTAGCGGGCTACAATGAGCAGTTCTTC. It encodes CASSGLAGYNEQFF.

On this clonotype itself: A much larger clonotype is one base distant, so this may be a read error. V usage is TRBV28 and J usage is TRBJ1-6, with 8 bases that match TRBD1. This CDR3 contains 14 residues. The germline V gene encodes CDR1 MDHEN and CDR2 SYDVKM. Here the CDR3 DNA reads TGTGGCAGCAGCCTGGACAGGGAGGATTCACCCCTCCACTTT. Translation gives CGSSLDREDSPLHF.

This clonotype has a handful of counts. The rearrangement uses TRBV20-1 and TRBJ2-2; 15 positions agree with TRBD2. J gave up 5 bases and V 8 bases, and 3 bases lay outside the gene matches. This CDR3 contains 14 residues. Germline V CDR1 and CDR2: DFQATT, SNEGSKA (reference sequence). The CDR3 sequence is CSPGLAGGTGELFF. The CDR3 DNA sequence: TGCAGTCCGGGACTAGCGGGGGGAACCGGGGAGCTGTTTTTT.

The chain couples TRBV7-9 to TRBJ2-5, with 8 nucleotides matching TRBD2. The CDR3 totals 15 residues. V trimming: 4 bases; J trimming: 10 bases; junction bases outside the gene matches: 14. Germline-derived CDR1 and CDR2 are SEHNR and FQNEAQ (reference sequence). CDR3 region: CASSSREATPEGQYF. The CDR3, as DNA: TGTGCCAGCAGCTCGCGGGAGGCAACCCCAGAAGGCCAGTACTTC.

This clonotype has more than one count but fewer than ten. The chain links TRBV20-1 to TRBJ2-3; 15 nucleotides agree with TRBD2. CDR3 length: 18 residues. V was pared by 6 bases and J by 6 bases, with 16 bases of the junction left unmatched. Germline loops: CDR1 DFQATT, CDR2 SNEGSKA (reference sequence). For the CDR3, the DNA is TGCAGTGCAACTCCGGGACTAGCGGGAGGCGCCCAGCGGGATACGCAGTATTTT. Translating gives CSATPGLAGGAQRDTQYF.

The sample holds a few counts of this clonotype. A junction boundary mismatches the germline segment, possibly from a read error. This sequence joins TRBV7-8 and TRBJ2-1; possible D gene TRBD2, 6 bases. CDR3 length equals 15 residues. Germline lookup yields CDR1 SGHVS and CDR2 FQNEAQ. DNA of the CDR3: TGTGCCAGCAGCTCCAGCGGGCGCTCCTACGATGAGCAGTTCTTC. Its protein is CASSSSGRSYDEQFF.

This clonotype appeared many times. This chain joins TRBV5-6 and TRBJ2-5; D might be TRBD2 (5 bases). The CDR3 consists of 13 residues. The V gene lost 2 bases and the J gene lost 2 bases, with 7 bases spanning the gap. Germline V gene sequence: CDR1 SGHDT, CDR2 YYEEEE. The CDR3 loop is CASSLRGQETQYF. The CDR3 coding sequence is TGTGCCAGCAGCTTACGGGGACAAGAGACCCAGTACTTC.

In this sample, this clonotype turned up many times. The CDR3 loop is CASSLDRRYGYTF. The CDR3 DNA reads TGTGCCAGCAGCTTAGACAGGAGATATGGCTACACCTTC. The rearrangement uses TRBV11-2 and TRBJ1-2; no clear D. This CDR3 spans 13 amino acids. Between the trimmed V and J ends, which lost 0 bases and 5 bases, there was a span of 7 bases. CDR1 and CDR2 from the germline V gene are SGHAT and FQNNGV.

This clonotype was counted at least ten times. This CDR3 is CSAAAGGAYNEQFF. The CDR3 bases are TGCAGTGCAGCAGCGGGGGGCGCCTACAATGAGCAGTTCTTC. The J gene is TRBJ2-1, the V gene TRBV20-1; 9 bases line up with TRBD2. The CDR3 totals 14 residues. The V gene's germline CDR1 is DFQATT and CDR2 SNEGSKA (reference sequence). Trimming at V came to 6 bases and at J to 2 bases, leaving 5 bases not matched to a gene.

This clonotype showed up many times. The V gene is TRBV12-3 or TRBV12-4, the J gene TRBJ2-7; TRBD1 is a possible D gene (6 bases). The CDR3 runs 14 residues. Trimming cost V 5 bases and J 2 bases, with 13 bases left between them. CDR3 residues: CASSRQDVTYEQYF. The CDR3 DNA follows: TGTGCCAGCAGTAGACAGGACGTTACCTACGAGCAGTACTTC.

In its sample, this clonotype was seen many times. The CDR3 coding sequence is TGCGCCAGCAGCTCCCAAGGGACCTCCGGGGGGGCCAACGTCCTGACTTTC. Amino acid sequence: CASSSQGTSGGANVLTF. The chain is built from TRBV5-1 and TRBJ2-6; D is possibly TRBD1 or TRBD2 (5 bases each). V was shortened by 3 bases and J by 4 bases, with 17 bases between the two germline ends. Germline V CDR1 and CDR2: SGHRS, YFSETQ. This CDR3 contains 17 residues. The full variable domain, its missing parts supplied by reference TRBV5-1 and TRBJ2-6, is KAGVTQTPRYLIKTRGQQVTLSCSPISGHRSVSWYQQTPGQGLQFLFEYFSETQRNKGNFPGRFSGRQFSNSRSEMNVSTLELGDSALYLCASSSQGTSGGANVLTFGAGSRLTVL.

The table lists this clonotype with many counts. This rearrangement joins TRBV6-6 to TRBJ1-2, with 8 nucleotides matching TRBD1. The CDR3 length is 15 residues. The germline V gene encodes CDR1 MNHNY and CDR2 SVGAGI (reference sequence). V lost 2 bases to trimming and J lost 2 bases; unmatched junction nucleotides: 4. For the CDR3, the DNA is TGTGCCAGCAGTTACATGACAGGGGCCAACTATGGCTACACCTTC. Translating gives CASSYMTGANYGYTF.

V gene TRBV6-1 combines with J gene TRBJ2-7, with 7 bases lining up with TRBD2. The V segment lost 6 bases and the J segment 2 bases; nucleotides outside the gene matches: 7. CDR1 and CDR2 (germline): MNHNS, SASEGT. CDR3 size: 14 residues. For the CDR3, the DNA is TGTGCCAGCAGGCCGTTAGCGGGCGCCTACGAGCAGTACTTC. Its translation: CASRPLAGAYEQYF.

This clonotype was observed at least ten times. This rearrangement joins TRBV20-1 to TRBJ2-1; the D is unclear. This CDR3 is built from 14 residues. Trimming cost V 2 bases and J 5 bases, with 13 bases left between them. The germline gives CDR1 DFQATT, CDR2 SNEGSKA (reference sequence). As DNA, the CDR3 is TGCAGTGCTAGACCCCTCAAGCGCAACAATGAGCAGTTCTTC. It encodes CSARPLKRNNEQFF.

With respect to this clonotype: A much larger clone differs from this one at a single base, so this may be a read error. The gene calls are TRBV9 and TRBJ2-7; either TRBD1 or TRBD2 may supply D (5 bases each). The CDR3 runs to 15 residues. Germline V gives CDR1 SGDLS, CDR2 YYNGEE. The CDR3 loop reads CASGVGRGTGHEQYF. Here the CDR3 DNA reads TGTGCCAGCGGCGTGGGACGGGGAACGGGACACGAGCAGTACTTC.

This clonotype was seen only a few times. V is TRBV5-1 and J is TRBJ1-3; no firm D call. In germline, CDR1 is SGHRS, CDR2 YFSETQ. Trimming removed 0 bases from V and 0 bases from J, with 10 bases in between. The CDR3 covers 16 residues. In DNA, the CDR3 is TGCGCCAGCAGCTTGGAGGCCGCCAGCTCTGGAAACACCATATATTTT. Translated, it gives CASSLEAASSGNTIYF.

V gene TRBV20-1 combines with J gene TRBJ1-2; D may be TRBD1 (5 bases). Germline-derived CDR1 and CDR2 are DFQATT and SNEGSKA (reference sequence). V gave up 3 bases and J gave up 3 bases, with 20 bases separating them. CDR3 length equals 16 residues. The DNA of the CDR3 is TGCAGTGCTAGTGCTTCAGGGAGGCCTTCTTACTATGGCTACACCTTC. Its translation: CSASASGRPSYYGYTF.

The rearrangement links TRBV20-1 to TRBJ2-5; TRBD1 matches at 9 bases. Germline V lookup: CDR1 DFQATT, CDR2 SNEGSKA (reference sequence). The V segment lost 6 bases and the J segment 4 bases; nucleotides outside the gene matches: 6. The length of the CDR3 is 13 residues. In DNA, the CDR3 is TGCAGTGCAGGACAGGGGCCAGGAGAGACCCAGTACTTC. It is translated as CSAGQGPGETQYF.

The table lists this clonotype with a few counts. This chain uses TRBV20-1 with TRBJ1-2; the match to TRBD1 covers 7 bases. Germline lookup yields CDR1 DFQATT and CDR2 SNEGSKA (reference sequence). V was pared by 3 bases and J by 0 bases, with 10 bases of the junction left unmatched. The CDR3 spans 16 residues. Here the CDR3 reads CSASGQEKGANYGYTF. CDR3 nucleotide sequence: TGCAGTGCTAGCGGACAGGAGAAAGGAGCTAACTATGGCTACACCTTC.

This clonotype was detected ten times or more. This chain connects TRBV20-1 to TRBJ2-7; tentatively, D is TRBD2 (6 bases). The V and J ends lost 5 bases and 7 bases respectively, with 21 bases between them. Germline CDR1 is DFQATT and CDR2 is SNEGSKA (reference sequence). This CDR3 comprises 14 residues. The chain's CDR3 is CSAPRDSGWAEQYF. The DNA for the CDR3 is TGCAGTGCTCCCCGGGACTCCGGGTGGGCAGAGCAGTACTTC.

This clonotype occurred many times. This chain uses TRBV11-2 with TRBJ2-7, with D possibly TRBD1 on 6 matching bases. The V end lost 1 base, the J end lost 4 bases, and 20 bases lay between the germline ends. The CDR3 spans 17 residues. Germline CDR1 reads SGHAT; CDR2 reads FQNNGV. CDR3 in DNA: TGTGCCAGCAGCTTAGGCCCCTTAACTCAGGGGACATACGAGCAGTACTTC. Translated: CASSLGPLTQGTYEQYF.